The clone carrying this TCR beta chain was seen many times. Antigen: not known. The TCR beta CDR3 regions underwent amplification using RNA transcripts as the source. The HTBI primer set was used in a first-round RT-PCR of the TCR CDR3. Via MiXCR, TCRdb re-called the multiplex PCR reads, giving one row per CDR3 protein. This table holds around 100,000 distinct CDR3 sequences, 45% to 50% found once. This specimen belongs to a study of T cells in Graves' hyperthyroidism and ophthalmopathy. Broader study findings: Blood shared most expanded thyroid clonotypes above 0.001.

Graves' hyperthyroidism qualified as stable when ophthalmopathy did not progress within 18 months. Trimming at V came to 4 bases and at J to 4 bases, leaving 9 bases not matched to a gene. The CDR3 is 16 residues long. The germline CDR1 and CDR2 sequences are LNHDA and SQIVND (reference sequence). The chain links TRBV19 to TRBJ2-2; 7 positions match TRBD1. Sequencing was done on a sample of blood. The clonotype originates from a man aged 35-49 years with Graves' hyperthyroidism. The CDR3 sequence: CASSTRGTVRTGELFF. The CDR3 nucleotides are TGTGCCAGTAGTACCAGAGGGACAGTGCGCACCGGGGAGCTGTTTTTT.